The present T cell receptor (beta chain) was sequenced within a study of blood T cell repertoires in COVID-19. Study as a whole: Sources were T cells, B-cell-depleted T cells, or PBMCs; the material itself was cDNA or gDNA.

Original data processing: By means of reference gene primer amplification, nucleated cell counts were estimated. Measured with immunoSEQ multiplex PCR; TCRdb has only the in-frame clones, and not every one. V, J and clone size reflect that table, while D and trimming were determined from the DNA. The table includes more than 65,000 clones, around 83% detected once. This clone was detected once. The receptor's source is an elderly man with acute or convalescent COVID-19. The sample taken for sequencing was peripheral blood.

CDR3 in amino acids: CASSFQSNYGYTF. The CDR3, as DNA: TGTGCCAGCAGCTTCCAGTCTAACTATGGCTACACCTTC. This sequence joins TRBV3-1 (or the pseudogene TRBV3-2) and TRBJ1-2; D unclear. Trimming stripped 5 bases from V and 0 bases from J, with 7 bases between. CDR1 is LGHDT and CDR2 is YNNKEL in the germline V gene (reference sequence). The CDR3 runs 13 residues.